This record covers a single T cell receptor beta chain. Its specificity is unknown. Libraries were prepared by immunoSEQ multiplex PCR; TCRdb keeps only in-frame clonotypes and omits some of them. The sample carries approximately 160,000 clones, approximately 90% recorded once. This specimen comes from a study of lymphopenia after photon versus proton radiotherapy. Study outcomes and limitations: In patients who died, overall survival fell as post-nadir TCR diversity dropped more.

Trimming removed 0 bases from V and 0 bases from J, with 9 bases in between. Per the germline V gene, CDR1 is MGHRA and CDR2 is YSYEKL. This CDR3 comprises 17 residues. V and J are TRBV4-1 and TRBJ2-6; no reliable D call. The origin of this receptor is a man aged 50-60 years with gastric cancer. Sequencing was performed on peripheral blood, taken from a patient treated with photon-based radiotherapy. The CDR3 DNA follows: TGCGCCAGCAGCCAAGAAAGCGCGGTCTCTGGGGCCAACGTCCTGACTTTC. It yields the protein CASSQESAVSGANVLTF.